In its sample, the clone carrying this T cell receptor (beta chain) was seen a few times. The data stem from a study of shared clonotypes between healthy human individuals. Assay used: immunoSEQ multiplex PCR; TCRdb lists only in-frame clones, some missing. This table has about 770,000 clones, 72% appearing once. Between the trimmed V and J ends, which lost 6 bases and 4 bases, there was a span of 7 bases. Germline assignment: CDR1 DFQATT and CDR2 SNEGSKA (reference sequence). The CDR3 contains 11 residues. The specimen was memory CD4+ T cells sorted from blood. Subset meaning: CD45RA-negative fraction. The source is a woman in her 30s in good health. The J gene is TRBJ2-1, the V gene TRBV20-1, with D unclear. For the CDR3, the DNA is TGCAGTGCGGATCAGTACAATGAGCAGTTCTTC. The encoded protein is CSADQYNEQFF.